The next 6 T cell receptor beta chains were all read from a single sample in a study of T-cell reconstitution after alpha-beta-depleted transplantation in children (dated by TCRdb to 2016 to 2018). The library relied on PCR. The reads were generated on an Illumina HiSeq 2500. TCR library preparation used molecular barcoding, with unique molecular identifiers applied to normalize quantification of the TCRbeta repertoire. TCRdb itself trimmed the public reads at Q25 with fastp, ran MiXCR and retained productive beta chains. Identical CDR3 protein sequences are pooled into one entry, listed with their most common genes and DNA. Present in this sample are 490,000 or so distinct CDR3 sequences, around 12% of which were seen just once. The ten largest make up about 5% of the sample. The specimen was PBMCs from the stem cell graft donor, collected from the stem cell graft. All receptors derive from a human donor who donated a stem cell graft to a child with combined immunodeficiency.

This chain uses TRBV20-1 with TRBJ1-4; maybe TRBD1 (6 bases). The CDR3 is made up of 13 amino acids. Germline V lookup: CDR1 DFQATT, CDR2 SNEGSKA (reference sequence). Trimming pared 6 bases from V and 3 bases from J, leaving 11 bases between. The CDR3 DNA is TGCAGTGCGGTACAGGGAGCTAATGAAAAACTGTTTTTT. Protein sequence: CSAVQGANEKLFF.

The rearrangement uses TRBV24-1 and TRBJ1-2; 7 bases are a match to TRBD1. The germline gives CDR1 KGHDR, CDR2 SFDVKD. The CDR3 is 15 amino acids. V lost 2 bases and J lost 4; bases outside the gene matches: 6. CDR3 sequence: CATSDSRQGAYGYTF. DNA for the CDR3: TGTGCCACCAGTGATTCCCGACAGGGTGCCTATGGCTACACCTTC.

At least ten counts were recorded for this clonotype. The V call is TRBV12-3 or TRBV12-4, the J call TRBJ2-3; D could derive from TRBD1 or TRBD2 (5 bases each). This CDR3 comprises 17 residues. V shed 5 bases and J shed 3 bases, with 21 bases lying between them. The CDR3 is CASSGADRDRPTDTQYF. In nucleotides, the CDR3 is TGTGCCAGCAGTGGTGCGGATCGGGACCGACCGACAGATACGCAGTATTTT.

This clonotype was recorded a few times. The V call is TRBV7-3, the J call TRBJ2-3; the D is unclear. Looked up from germline, CDR1 is SGHTA and CDR2 is FQGTGA. The CDR3 runs to 15 residues. V gave up 4 bases and J gave up 1 base, with 12 bases separating them. CDR3 in amino acids: CASSSRPTGTDTQYF. Here the CDR3 DNA reads TGTGCCAGCAGCTCCCGCCCGACTGGCACAGATACGCAGTATTTT.

The chain is built from TRBV28 and TRBJ2-2; D is unclear. In germline, CDR1 is MDHEN, CDR2 SYDVKM. The CDR3 covers 15 residues. Trimming shortened V by 3 bases and J by 3 bases, and 11 bases separated the two germline ends. The CDR3 sequence is CASSLFRADTGELFF. For the CDR3, the DNA is TGTGCCAGCAGTTTGTTCCGGGCTGACACCGGGGAGCTGTTTTTT.

This clonotype was found many times. The V gene is TRBV5-1, the J gene TRBJ2-1, with 10 bases fitting TRBD2. Germline values: CDR1 SGHRS, CDR2 YFSETQ. V gave up 6 bases and J gave up 9 bases; unmatched junction bases: 18. The CDR3 extends over 17 amino acids. CDR3 DNA: TGCGCCAGCACCCATGGGAGAGCGACTAGCGGGTTGAGTGAGCAGTTCTTC. Protein: CASTHGRATSGLSEQFF.